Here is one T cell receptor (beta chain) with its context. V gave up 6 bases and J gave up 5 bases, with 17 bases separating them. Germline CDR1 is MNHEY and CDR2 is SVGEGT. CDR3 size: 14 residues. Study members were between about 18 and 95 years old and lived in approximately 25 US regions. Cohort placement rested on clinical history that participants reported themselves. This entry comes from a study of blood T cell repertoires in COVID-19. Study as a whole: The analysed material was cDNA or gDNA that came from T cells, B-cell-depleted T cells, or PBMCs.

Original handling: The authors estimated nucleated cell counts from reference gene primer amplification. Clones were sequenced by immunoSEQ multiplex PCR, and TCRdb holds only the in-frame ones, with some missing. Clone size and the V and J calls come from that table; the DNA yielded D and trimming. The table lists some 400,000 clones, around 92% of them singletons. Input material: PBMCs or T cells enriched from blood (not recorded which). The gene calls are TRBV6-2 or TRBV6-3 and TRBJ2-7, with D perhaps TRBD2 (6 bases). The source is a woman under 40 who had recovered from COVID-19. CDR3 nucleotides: TGTGCCAGCAGCTGGGGGGAAGGATACGACGAGCAGTACTTC. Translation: CASSWGEGYDEQYF.